Following are 2 T cell receptor beta chains from one sample sequenced in a study of cytomegalovirus exposure and HLA in healthy donors. PCR employed 60 Vbeta and 13 Jbeta primers. The protocol was immunoSEQ multiplex PCR, while the TCRdb copy is restricted to in-frame clones and leaves out a portion. The data hold 150,000 or so clones, with 70% to 80% observed a single time. Source material: PBMCs. Source of these receptors: a woman aged 40 to 49 in good health and CMV-seronegative.

Only one count was recorded for this clone. V usage is TRBV19 and J usage is TRBJ1-1; 9 positions match TRBD1. This CDR3 contains 16 residues. V lost 6 bases, J lost 0 bases, and 8 bases stayed unmatched. Germline V gives CDR1 LNHDA, CDR2 SQIVND (reference sequence). The DNA for the CDR3 is TGTGCCAGTAGCCCAATCGACAGGGGGATGAACACTGAAGCTTTCTTT. Its translation is CASSPIDRGMNTEAFF.

Regarding this clone: The germline gene is not matched at one end of the junction; a read error may be the cause. The chain is built from TRBV9 and TRBJ1-2, with TRBD1 matching over 9 bases. The CDR3 covers 15 residues. Germline assignment: CDR1 SGDLS and CDR2 YYNGEE. The CDR3 DNA is TGTGCCAACAGCGCCCCGGGACAGGGAGTAAAGGGCTACACCTTC. This translates into CANSAPGQGVKGYTF.